The entry below describes one T cell receptor beta chain. The data were obtained in a study of PD-L1 blockade in urothelial cancer. The data were produced by immunoSEQ multiplex PCR, yet TCRdb's version contains in-frame clones alone and is incomplete. The data contain around 100,000 clones, 70% to 90% of them singletons. Germline values: CDR1 SGHNT, CDR2 YYREEE (reference sequence). With V trimmed by 2 bases and J by 4 bases, 4 bases remained unmatched. The CDR3 is 16 residues long. This sequence originates from a man aged 50-60 years with urothelial cancer. Sequencing was performed on PBMCs, taken around atezolizumab (anti-PD-L1) treatment. The chain combines TRBV5-4 with TRBJ2-3; 13 nucleotides match TRBD2. The CDR3 DNA follows: TGTGCCAGCAGCTTCACTAGCGGGAGGGTGGCAGATACGCAGTATTTT. Protein product: CASSFTSGRVADTQYF.